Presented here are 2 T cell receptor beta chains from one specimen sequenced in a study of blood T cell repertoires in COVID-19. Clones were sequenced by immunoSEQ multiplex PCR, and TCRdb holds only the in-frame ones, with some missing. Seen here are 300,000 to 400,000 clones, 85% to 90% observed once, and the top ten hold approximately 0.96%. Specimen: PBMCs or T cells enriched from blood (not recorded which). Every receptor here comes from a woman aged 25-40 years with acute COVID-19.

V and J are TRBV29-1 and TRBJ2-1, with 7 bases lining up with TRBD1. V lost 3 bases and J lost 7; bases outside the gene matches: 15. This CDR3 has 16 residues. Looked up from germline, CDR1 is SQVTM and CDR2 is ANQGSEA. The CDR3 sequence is CSVDGTAEDRSNEQFF. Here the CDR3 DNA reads TGCAGCGTTGATGGTACCGCGGAGGACAGGTCGAATGAGCAGTTCTTC.

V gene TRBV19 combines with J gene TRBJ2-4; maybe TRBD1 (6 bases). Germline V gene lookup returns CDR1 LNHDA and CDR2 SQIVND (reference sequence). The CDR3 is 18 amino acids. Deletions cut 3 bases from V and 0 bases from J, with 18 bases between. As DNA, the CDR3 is TGTGCCAGTAGTATGAACAGGGATATTGGTCTAGCCAAAAACATTCAGTACTTC. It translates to CASSMNRDIGLAKNIQYF.